Following are 2 T cell receptor beta chains from one sample sequenced in a study of cytomegalovirus exposure and HLA in healthy donors. 13 Jbeta primers and 60 Vbeta primers were used for the PCR. TCRdb keeps only in-frame clones here, not all; method: immunoSEQ multiplex PCR. Of about 60,000 clones listed, around 87% were seen once; the top ten hold approximately 1.5%. Sequencing was carried out using PBMCs. These receptor sequences come from a man in his late teens or twenties in good health and CMV-seronegative.

This sequence joins TRBV11-2 and TRBJ1-3; D is ambiguous. V lost 3 bases to trimming and J lost 1 base, with 10 bases between them. Germline V gene sequence: CDR1 SGHAT, CDR2 FQNNGV. This CDR3 has 15 residues. CDR3 in amino acids: CASSFPAVSGNTIYF. In DNA, the CDR3 is TGTGCCAGCAGCTTCCCAGCGGTGTCTGGAAACACCATATATTTT.

The chain recombines TRBV4-1 with TRBJ2-5; no clear D. The V gene lost 1 base and the J gene lost 5 bases, with 11 bases spanning the gap. Germline V gene sequence: CDR1 MGHRA, CDR2 YSYEKL. The CDR3 has 14 residues. CDR3 in amino acids: CASSQVPETETQYF. The CDR3 DNA reads as TGCGCCAGCAGCCAAGTTCCGGAGACGGAGACCCAGTACTTC.